These 2 T cell receptor beta chains originate from one sample sequenced in a study of technical replicates of blood from a handful of donors. Profiled with immunoSEQ multiplex PCR; TCRdb holds only in-frame clones, not every one. The sample records roughly 90,000 clones, roughly 90% being singletons. Sequencing was carried out using T cells isolated from PBMCs. The receptor set was obtained from a human donor in good health.

The rearrangement uses TRBV6-6 and TRBJ2-3; TRBD2 is a possible D gene (6 bases). Germline V lookup: CDR1 MNHNY, CDR2 SVGAGI (reference sequence). This CDR3 is 15 amino acids long. V lost 5 bases and J 2 bases, leaving 14 bases between the germline ends. CDR3 sequence (DNA): TGTGCCAGCAGTCCCTGGGCGGGGACCACAGATACGCAGTATTTT. It encodes CASSPWAGTTDTQYF.

This chain connects TRBV19 to TRBJ1-1, with TRBD1 as a possible D gene (6 bases). Germline CDR1 and CDR2: LNHDA and SQIVND (reference sequence). V was pared by 3 bases and J by 0 bases, with 14 bases between. CDR3 length equals 16 residues. CDR3 in amino acids: CASSIQDRFMNTEAFF. The CDR3, as DNA: TGTGCCAGTAGTATCCAGGACAGATTTATGAACACTGAAGCTTTCTTT.